This entry concerns a single T cell receptor (beta chain). The target antigen is unknown. CDR1 MNHEY and CDR2 SMNVEV come from the germline V gene (reference sequence). Trimming removed 3 bases at V and 8 bases at J, with 12 bases between. This CDR3 comprises 13 residues. Patients had blood sampled at baseline and again on cycle 4 day 1 and cycle 7 day 1. Produced via immunoSEQ multiplex PCR; TCRdb's table is partial and in-frame only. The top ten clones hold 2.1% of a sample with about 74,000 clones, 84% of them seen once. The data derive from a study of OX40 agonist ivuxolimab in advanced cancers. Study-level results: Among the least clonally expanded were partial responders at 0.1-3.0 mg/kg.

The chain joins TRBV27 to TRBJ2-3; D is uncertain. The starting material was CD4+ or CD8+ T cells sorted from blood, obtained in a trial of the OX40 agonist ivuxolimab. The clonotype comes from an adult with an advanced solid tumor such as melanoma, head and neck, liver or kidney cancer. This CDR3 reads CASSFPRALTQYF. In nucleotides, the CDR3 is TGTGCCAGCAGTTTCCCTCGAGCTCTTACGCAGTATTTT.